Each of the 26 T cell receptor beta chains below was sequenced from the same sample in a study of glioma-infiltrating T cells after dendritic cell vaccination. Profiled with immunoSEQ multiplex PCR; TCRdb holds only in-frame clones, not every one. The data contain about 92,000 clones, approximately 84% of them singletons. Source: blood, taken before dendritic cell vaccination. The source is a human donor with glioblastoma.

The chain carries TRBV19 and TRBJ2-3; D might be TRBD1 (6 bases). Germline values: CDR1 LNHDA, CDR2 SQIVND (reference sequence). V was cut by 5 bases and J by 3 bases, with 15 bases left in between. The CDR3 loop spans 15 amino acids. This CDR3 is CASSFDRGGTDTQYF. The CDR3 bases are TGTGCCAGTAGTTTTGACAGAGGGGGAACAGATACGCAGTATTTT.

This chain uses TRBV28 with TRBJ2-3, with TRBD1 matching over 8 bases. Per the germline V gene, CDR1 is MDHEN and CDR2 is SYDVKM. This CDR3 comprises 15 residues. The J segment lost 3 bases and the V segment lost 8 bases, leaving 10 bases of the junction unmatched. The CDR3 protein is CASLSRQGRTDTQYF. CDR3 DNA: TGTGCCAGCCTCTCACGACAGGGGAGAACAGATACGCAGTATTTT.

The V gene is TRBV30, the J gene TRBJ2-5; no reliable D call. V lost 0 bases to trimming and J lost 5 bases, with 4 bases between them. Germline lookup yields CDR1 GTSNPN and CDR2 SVGIG (reference sequence). This CDR3 region has 11 residues. The CDR3 region has the DNA TGTGCCTGGAGTGTACTTGAGACCCAGTACTTC. It codes for CAWSVLETQYF.

The rearrangement uses TRBV19 and TRBJ1-4; 9 nucleotides align to TRBD1. Trimming at V came to 3 bases and at J to 10 bases, leaving 6 bases not matched to a gene. Germline lookup yields CDR1 LNHDA and CDR2 SQIVND (reference sequence). CDR3 size: 14 residues. The CDR3 spells CASSIRTGQGKLFF. CDR3 in DNA: TGTGCCAGTAGTATCCGGACGGGACAGGGAAAACTGTTTTTT.

The chain joins TRBV5-1 to TRBJ2-1, with 16 bases matching TRBD2. J lost 2 bases, V lost 4 bases, and 3 bases had no gene match. CDR1 and CDR2 from the germline V gene are SGHRS and YFSETQ. The CDR3 runs 17 residues. CDR3 loop: CASSQGLAGGPYNEQFF. The CDR3 DNA reads as TGCGCCAGCAGCCAGGGACTAGCGGGAGGGCCCTACAATGAGCAGTTCTTC.

The V gene is TRBV20-1, the J gene TRBJ1-1, with D unresolved. The V gene's germline CDR1 is DFQATT and CDR2 SNEGSKA (reference sequence). The ends were cut back, 6 bases at V and 4 bases at J, with 9 bases in the middle. This CDR3 is built from 11 residues. CDR3: CSAAVGTEAFF. The CDR3 bases are TGCAGTGCCGCGGTTGGCACTGAAGCTTTCTTT.

The chain couples TRBV5-1 to TRBJ2-7; possibly TRBD2 for D (5 bases). V was pared by 5 bases and J by 3 bases, with 12 bases between. This CDR3 spans 13 amino acids. In germline, CDR1 is SGHRS, CDR2 YFSETQ. The CDR3 DNA follows: TGCGCCAGCAGTCCAATACGGGGCTACGAGCAGTACTTC. Encoded protein: CASSPIRGYEQYF.

The chain is built from TRBV7-9 and TRBJ1-1; D may be TRBD1 (6 bases). CDR1 is SEHNR and CDR2 is FQNEAQ in the germline V gene (reference sequence). The CDR3 extends over 19 amino acids. Trimming cost V 5 bases and J 1 base, with 26 bases left between them. CDR3 protein: CASSHPTGKVWDKNTEAFF. CDR3 nucleotide sequence: TGTGCCAGCAGCCATCCTACAGGGAAGGTTTGGGATAAGAACACTGAAGCTTTCTTT.

This clone was detected only once. V is TRBV7-2 and J is TRBJ2-2, with TRBD2 identical over 11 bases. The ends lost 5 bases at V and 1 base at J; junction bases unmatched: 12. Germline lookup yields CDR1 SGHTA and CDR2 FQGNSA. The CDR3 is 19 amino acids. The CDR3 nucleotides read TGTGCCAGCAGCGCCATAGCGGGAGGGCCCTCTTGGAACACCGGGGAGCTGTTTTTT. Residues: CASSAIAGGPSWNTGELFF.

The chain joins TRBV29-1 to TRBJ2-7; the D gene is possibly TRBD2 (6 bases). V was pared by 2 bases and J by 2 bases, with 43 bases between. This CDR3 is 24 amino acids long. Germline loops: CDR1 SQVTM, CDR2 ANQGSEA. CDR3 coding DNA: TGCAGCGTTGAATCCCTTGTTTCCGTGGACGGCGGGGCATACGGGGCGCAACCGGCCTACGAGCAGTACTTC. Encoded protein: CSVESLVSVDGGAYGAQPAYEQYF.

The V and J genes are TRBV19 and TRBJ2-3; 10 bases align to TRBD2. CDR1 and CDR2 from the germline V gene are LNHDA and SQIVND (reference sequence). CDR3 length: 15 amino acids. V lost 4 bases, J lost 2 bases, and 3 bases stayed unmatched. The CDR3 sequence is CASSTTSGNTDTQYF. The CDR3 DNA reads TGTGCCAGTAGTACAACTAGCGGGAACACAGATACGCAGTATTTT.

The V call is TRBV18, the J call TRBJ2-5; D is possibly TRBD1 (8 bases). Trimming left V 2 bases short and J 5 bases short, with 12 bases between. The CDR3 spans 14 residues. The germline V gene has CDR1 KGHSH and CDR2 LQKENI. The CDR3 DNA is TGTGCCAGCTCACCAGACAGGGGAGGGGAGACCCAGTACTTC. Translation: CASSPDRGGETQYF. The variable domain in full, with the rest retrieved from reference TRBV18 and TRBJ2-5, is NAGVMQNPRHLVRRRGQEARLRCSPMKGHSHVYWYRQLPEEGLKFMVYLQKENIIDESGMPKERFSAEFPKEGPSILRIQQVVRGDSAAYFCASSPDRGGETQYFGPGTRLLVL.

The J gene is TRBJ2-6, the V gene TRBV15, with D maybe TRBD1 (5 bases). CDR1 is LNHNV, CDR2 YYDKDF, per germline (reference sequence). The ends were cut back, 4 bases at V and 14 bases at J, with 18 bases in the middle. The CDR3 is 14 amino acids. CDR3 in DNA: TGTGCCACCAGCACCCTCCGTATTAGGGGCATCCTGACTTTC. Translating it yields CATSTLRIRGILTF.

The V gene is TRBV10-3, the J gene TRBJ2-1; maybe TRBD2 (5 bases). Germline V gene lookup returns CDR1 ENHRY and CDR2 SYGVKD. This CDR3 region has 11 residues. V gave up 4 bases and J gave up 10 bases, with 8 bases separating them. The CDR3 coding sequence is TGTGCCATCAGTGTAGGGAGAGAGCAGTTCTTC. Translated: CAISVGREQFF.

The chain recombines TRBV15 with TRBJ2-5, with 8 bases matching TRBD2. J was trimmed by 2 bases and V by 4 bases; bases with no gene match: 9. CDR3 length: 16 residues. The V gene's germline CDR1 is LNHNV and CDR2 YYDKDF (reference sequence). CDR3 bases: TGTGCCACCAGCACGGGGGGGGCTCGCGTTCAAGAGACCCAGTACTTC. It codes for CATSTGGARVQETQYF.

This clone has a handful of counts. The chain combines TRBV2 with TRBJ1-2; possible D gene TRBD1, 6 bases. Trimming removed 6 bases from V and 8 bases from J, with 16 bases in between. Germline V gives CDR1 SNHLY, CDR2 FYNNEI. The CDR3 is 13 amino acids. The CDR3 protein is CASRNRQVHGYTF. As DNA, the CDR3 is TGTGCCAGCAGAAACAGACAGGTTCACGGCTACACCTTC.

The CDR3 region has the DNA TGTGCCAGCAGTTTCCCGGGACAGGGTTCTGGAAACACCATATATTTT. Residues: CASSFPGQGSGNTIYF. The chain couples TRBV28 to TRBJ1-3, with 9 bases lining up with TRBD1. Trimming removed 3 bases from V and 1 base from J; junction bases left unmatched: 4. The CDR3 sequence is 16 residues long. Germline V lookup: CDR1 MDHEN, CDR2 SYDVKM.

The V gene is TRBV5-1, the J gene TRBJ2-6; D gene unclear. Germline CDR1 is SGHRS and CDR2 is YFSETQ. V was trimmed by 5 bases and J by 0 bases, leaving 9 bases between them. CDR3 length equals 15 residues. This CDR3 reads CASRLSFSGANVLTF. The CDR3 DNA follows: TGCGCCAGCAGACTGTCTTTCTCTGGGGCCAACGTCCTGACTTTC.

The V call is TRBV25-1, the J call TRBJ1-5; no clear D gene. Germline-derived CDR1 and CDR2 are MGHDK and SYGVNS. Trimming took 4 bases from V and 0 from J, leaving 7 bases between them. The CDR3 has 14 residues. CDR3 loop: CASSGDYSNQPQHF. The CDR3 DNA reads as TGTGCCAGCAGTGGCGATTATAGCAATCAGCCCCAGCATTTT. The full variable domain, in which reference TRBV25-1 and TRBJ1-5 provide the parts outside the CDR3, is EADIYQTPRYLVIGTGKKITLECSQTMGHDKMYWYQQDPGMELHLIHYSYGVNSTEKGDLSSESTVSRIRTEHFPLTLESARPSHTSQYLCASSGDYSNQPQHFGDGTRLSIL.

The rearrangement joins TRBV30 to TRBJ1-5; TRBD1 aligns across 10 bases. Germline CDR1 reads GTSNPN; CDR2 reads SVGIG (reference sequence). V trimming: 5 bases; J trimming: 9 bases; junction bases outside the gene matches: 16. The CDR3 has 16 residues. The CDR3 coding sequence is TGTGCCTGGGGGGGCACCGGGACAGGGGAGGCCTGGCCCCAGCATTTT. Amino acid sequence: CAWGGTGTGEAWPQHF.

The chain joins TRBV7-6 to TRBJ2-7; no clear D gene. The CDR3 runs 13 residues. The V and J ends lost 5 bases and 3 bases respectively, with 11 bases between them. Germline loops: CDR1 SGHVS, CDR2 FNYEAQ. The CDR3 here is CASSDPGNYEQYF. CDR3 in DNA: TGTGCCAGCAGCGACCCAGGCAACTACGAGCAGTACTTC.

The rearrangement links TRBV5-6 to TRBJ1-5; 9 bases align to TRBD1. Germline CDR1 SGHDT, CDR2 YYEEEE. The CDR3 is made up of 15 amino acids. Germline trimming cut 5 bases from V and 2 bases from J; bases unmatched to any gene: 5. As DNA, the CDR3 is TGTGCCAGCAGTCAGAGGACAGGGGGCAATCAGCCCCAGCATTTT. Its protein product is CASSQRTGGNQPQHF.

This clone was detected only a few times. The chain links TRBV4-2 to TRBJ2-7; D is undetermined. Trimming stripped 5 bases from V and 7 bases from J, with 12 bases between. Germline-derived CDR1 and CDR2 are LGHNA and YNFKEQ. The CDR3 is made up of 12 amino acids. The CDR3, as DNA: TGTGCCAGCAGCTTGGGCAGTTGGGAGCAGTACTTC. Its protein product is CASSLGSWEQYF.

The V gene is TRBV5-1, the J gene TRBJ1-1; D may be TRBD1 (6 bases). The germline V gene encodes CDR1 SGHRS and CDR2 YFSETQ. V was cut by 2 bases and J by 5 bases, with 22 bases left in between. This CDR3 spans 17 amino acids. This CDR3 reads CASSFGDRDTPGTEAFF. Here the CDR3 DNA reads TGCGCCAGCAGCTTCGGGGATAGGGACACGCCGGGTACTGAAGCTTTCTTT.

This clone showed up just once. The rearrangement links TRBV6-5 to TRBJ1-5, with D uncertain. The CDR3 spans 15 residues. Germline-derived CDR1 and CDR2 are MNHEY and SVGAGI. V was cut by 6 bases and J by 2 bases, with 14 bases left in between. The CDR3 spells CASSAGRMGNQPQHF. Written as DNA, the CDR3 is TGTGCCAGCAGCGCGGGCCGAATGGGCAATCAGCCCCAGCATTTT.

CDR3 DNA: TGCGCCAGCAGCTTGGAGCCGACAGGGCCTCAAGAGACCCAGTACTTC. Amino acids: CASSLEPTGPQETQYF. The chain is built from TRBV5-1 and TRBJ2-5; 7 nucleotides line up with TRBD1. J gave up 2 bases and V 0 bases, and 7 bases lay outside the gene matches. Germline V CDR1 and CDR2: SGHRS, YFSETQ. The CDR3 length is 16 residues.